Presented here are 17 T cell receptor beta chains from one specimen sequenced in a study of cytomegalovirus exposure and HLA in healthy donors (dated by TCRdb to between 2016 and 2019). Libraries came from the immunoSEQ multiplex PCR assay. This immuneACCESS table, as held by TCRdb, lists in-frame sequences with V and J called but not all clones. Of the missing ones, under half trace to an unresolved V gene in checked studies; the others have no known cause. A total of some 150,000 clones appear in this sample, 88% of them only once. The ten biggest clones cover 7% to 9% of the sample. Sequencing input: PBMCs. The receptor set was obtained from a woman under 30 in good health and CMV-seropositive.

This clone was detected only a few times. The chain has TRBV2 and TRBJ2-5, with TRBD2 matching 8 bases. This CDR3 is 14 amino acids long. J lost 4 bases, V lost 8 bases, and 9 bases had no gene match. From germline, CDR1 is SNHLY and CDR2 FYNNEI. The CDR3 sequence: CASPRGGVGETQYF. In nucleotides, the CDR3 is TGTGCCAGCCCCCGGGGGGGGGTCGGAGAGACCCAGTACTTC. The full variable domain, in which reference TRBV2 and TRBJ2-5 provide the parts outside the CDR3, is EPEVTQTPSHQVTQMGQEVILRCVPISNHLYFYWYRQILGQKVEFLVSFYNNEISEKSEIFDDQFSVERPDGSNFTLKIRSTKLEDSAMYFCASPRGGVGETQYFGPGTRLLVL.

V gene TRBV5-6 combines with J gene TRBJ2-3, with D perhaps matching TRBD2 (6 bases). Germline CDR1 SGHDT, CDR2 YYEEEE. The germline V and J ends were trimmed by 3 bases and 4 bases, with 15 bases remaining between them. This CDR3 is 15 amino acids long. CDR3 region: CASSWTREVPDTQYF. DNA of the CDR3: TGTGCCAGCAGCTGGACAAGGGAGGTGCCAGATACGCAGTATTTT.

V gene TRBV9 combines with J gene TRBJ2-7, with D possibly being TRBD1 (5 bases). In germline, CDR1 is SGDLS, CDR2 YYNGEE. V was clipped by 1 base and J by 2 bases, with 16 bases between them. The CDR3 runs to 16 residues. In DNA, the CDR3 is TGTGCCAGCAGCGTAAGCAGGGTTGCGGACCCCTACGAGCAGTACTTC. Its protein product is CASSVSRVADPYEQYF.

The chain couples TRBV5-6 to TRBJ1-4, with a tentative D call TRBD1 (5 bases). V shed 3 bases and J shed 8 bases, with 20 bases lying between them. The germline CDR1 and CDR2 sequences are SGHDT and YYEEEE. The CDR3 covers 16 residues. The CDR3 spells CASSSPTGEIREKLFF. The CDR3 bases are TGTGCCAGCAGCTCACCCACAGGAGAAATTAGAGAAAAACTGTTTTTT. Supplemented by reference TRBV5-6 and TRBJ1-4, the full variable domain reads DAGVTQSPTHLIKTRGQQVTLRCSPKSGHDTVSWYQQALGQGPQFIFQYYEEEERQRGNFPDRFSGHQFPNYSSELNVNALLLGDSALYLCASSSPTGEIREKLFFGSGTQLSVL.

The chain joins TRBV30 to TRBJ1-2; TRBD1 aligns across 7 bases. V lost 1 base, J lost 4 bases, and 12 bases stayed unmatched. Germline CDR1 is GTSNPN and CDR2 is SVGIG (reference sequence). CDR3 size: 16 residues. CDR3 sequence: CAWSAPSGQLIYGYTF. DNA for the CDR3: TGTGCCTGGAGTGCCCCTTCGGGACAGCTAATCTATGGCTACACCTTC.

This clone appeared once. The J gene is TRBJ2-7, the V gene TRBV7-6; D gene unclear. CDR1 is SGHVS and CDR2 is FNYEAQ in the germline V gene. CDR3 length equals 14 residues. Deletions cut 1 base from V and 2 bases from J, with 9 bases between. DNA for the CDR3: TGTGCCAGCAGCTTAGGGCAGATAACCTACGAGCAGTACTTC. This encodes CASSLGQITYEQYF.

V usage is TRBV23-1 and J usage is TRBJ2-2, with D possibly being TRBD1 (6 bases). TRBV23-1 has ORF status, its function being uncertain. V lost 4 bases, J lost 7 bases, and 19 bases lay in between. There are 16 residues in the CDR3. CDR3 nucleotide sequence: TGCGCCAGCAGTCCTAGACAGGCACGGAGGTACGGGGAGCTGTTTTTT. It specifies CASSPRQARRYGELFF.

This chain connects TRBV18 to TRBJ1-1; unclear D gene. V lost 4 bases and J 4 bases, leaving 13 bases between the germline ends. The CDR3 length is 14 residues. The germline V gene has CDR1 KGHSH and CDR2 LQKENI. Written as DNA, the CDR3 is TGTGCCAGCTCACTCGAGTACCGGGGCACTGAAGCTTTCTTT. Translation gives CASSLEYRGTEAFF.

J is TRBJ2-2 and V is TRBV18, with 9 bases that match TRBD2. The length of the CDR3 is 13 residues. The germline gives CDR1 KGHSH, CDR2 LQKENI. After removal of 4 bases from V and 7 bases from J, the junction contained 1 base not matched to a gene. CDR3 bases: TGTGCCAGCTCACGGACTAGCGACGGGGAGCTGTTTTTT. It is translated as CASSRTSDGELFF.

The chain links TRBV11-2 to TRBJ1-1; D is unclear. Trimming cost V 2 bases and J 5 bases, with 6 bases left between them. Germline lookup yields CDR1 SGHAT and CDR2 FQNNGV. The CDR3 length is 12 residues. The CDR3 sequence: CASSLLRTEAFF. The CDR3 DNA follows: TGTGCCAGCAGCTTACTCCGGACTGAAGCTTTCTTT. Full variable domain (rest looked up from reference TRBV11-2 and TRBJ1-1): EAGVAQSPRYKIIEKRQSVAFWCNPISGHATLYWYQQILGQGPKLLIQFQNNGVVDDSQLPKDRFSAERLKGVDSTLKIQPAKLEDSAVYLCASSLLRTEAFFGQGTRLTVV.

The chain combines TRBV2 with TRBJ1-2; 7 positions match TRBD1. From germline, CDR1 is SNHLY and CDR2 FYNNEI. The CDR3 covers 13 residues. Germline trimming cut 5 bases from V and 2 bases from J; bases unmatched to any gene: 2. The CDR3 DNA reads TGTGCCAGCAGTCAACAGGGGAACTATGGCTACACCTTC. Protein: CASSQQGNYGYTF.

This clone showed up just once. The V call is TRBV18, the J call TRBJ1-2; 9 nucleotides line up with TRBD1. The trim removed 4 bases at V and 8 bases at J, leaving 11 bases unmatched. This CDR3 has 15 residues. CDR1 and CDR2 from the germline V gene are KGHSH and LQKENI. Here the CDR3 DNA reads TGTGCCAGCTCACTACAGGGGGCGAAAATGAGCGGCTACACCTTC. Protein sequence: CASSLQGAKMSGYTF.

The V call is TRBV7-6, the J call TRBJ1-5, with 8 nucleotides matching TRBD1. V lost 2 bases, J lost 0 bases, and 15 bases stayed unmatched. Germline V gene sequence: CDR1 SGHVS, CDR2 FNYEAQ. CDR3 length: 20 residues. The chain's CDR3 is CASSLIPQGAAPYSNQPQHF. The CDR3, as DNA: TGTGCCAGCAGCTTAATCCCCCAGGGGGCGGCCCCATATAGCAATCAGCCCCAGCATTTT.

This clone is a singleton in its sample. For the CDR3, the DNA is TGTGCCAGCAGCTTAGGGTTGGGAGGGAACACTGAAGCTTTCTTT. The encoded protein is CASSLGLGGNTEAFF. The chain employs TRBV7-9 and TRBJ1-1; D unclear. The germline V gene encodes CDR1 SEHNR and CDR2 FQNEAQ (reference sequence). V lost 1 base, J lost 1 base, and 10 bases lay in between. CDR3 length equals 15 residues.

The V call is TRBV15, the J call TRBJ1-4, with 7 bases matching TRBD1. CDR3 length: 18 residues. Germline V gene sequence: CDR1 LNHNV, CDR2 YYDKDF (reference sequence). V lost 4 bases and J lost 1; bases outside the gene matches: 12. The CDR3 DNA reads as TGTGCCACCAGCATTAGCCCTTCCTACAGGGGAACTAATGAAAAACTGTTTTTT. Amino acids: CATSISPSYRGTNEKLFF.

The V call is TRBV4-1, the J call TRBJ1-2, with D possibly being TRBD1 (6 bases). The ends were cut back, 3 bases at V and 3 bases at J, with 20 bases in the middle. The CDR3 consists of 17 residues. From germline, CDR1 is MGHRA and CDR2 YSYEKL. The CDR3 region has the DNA TGCGCCAGCAGCCATACCATCAGCAGGGGTGGCGACTATGGCTACACCTTC. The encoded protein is CASSHTISRGGDYGYTF.

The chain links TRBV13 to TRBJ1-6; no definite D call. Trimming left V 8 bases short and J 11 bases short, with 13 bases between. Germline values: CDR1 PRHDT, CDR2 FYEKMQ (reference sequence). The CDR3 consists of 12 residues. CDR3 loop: CASFTGGPPLHF. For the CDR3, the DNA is TGTGCCAGCTTCACTGGCGGGCCACCCCTCCACTTT.